The source of this T cell receptor beta chain is a study of monozygotic twins with inflammatory bowel disease. Germline lookup yields CDR1 LNHDA and CDR2 SQIVND (reference sequence). The length of the CDR3 is 13 residues. Via template switching, UMIs carrying a 6-nucleotide sample barcode were introduced. Each CDR3 protein gets one entry in TCRdb, which reprocessed the 5' RACE reads and gives no DNA. The sample totals approximately 400,000 distinct CDR3 sequences. The receptor was derived from a human donor with ulcerative colitis or Crohn's disease, or a healthy co-twin of an affected twin (not recorded which). The rearrangement joins TRBV19 to TRBJ2-5; TCRdb names TRBD1, which stays unverified in the absence of DNA. Sequences were obtained from blood. CDR3 loop: CASSVDRSETQYF.